The T cell receptor (beta chain) described here comes from a study of shared clonotypes between healthy human individuals. On the study more broadly: Each donor's CD4 naive and CD4 memory cells filled three plates apiece, CD8 naive two, and CD8 memory one.

Concerning this clone: The sample has other DNA sequences that encode this CDR3 too.

Profiling relied on immunoSEQ multiplex PCR, and the TCRdb table lists in-frame clones only, not all of them. This table has 650,000 to 800,000 clones, roughly 72% appearing once. Looked up from germline, CDR1 is SGHRS and CDR2 is YFSETQ. With 0 bases removed from V and 3 bases from J, the gap between germline ends came to 10 bases. This CDR3 contains 15 residues. This chain joins TRBV5-1 and TRBJ2-1, with D tentatively TRBD2 (5 bases). The sequence was collected from a woman aged 30 to 39 in good health. Sample: memory CD4+ T cells sorted from blood. Subset meaning: CD45RA-negative fraction. Written as DNA, the CDR3 is TGCGCCAGCAGCTTGGTGAGCGGAAGCTACAATGAGCAGTTCTTC. It specifies CASSLVSGSYNEQFF.